A single sample gave rise to the 11 T cell receptor beta chains below, sequenced in a study of OX40 agonist ivuxolimab in advanced cancers. Libraries came from the immunoSEQ multiplex PCR assay. The table was pulled from immuneACCESS by TCRdb, which kept in-frame rearrangements only. Such tables lose some clones; where checked, under half of the loss comes from unresolved V genes, and the rest has no known cause. This sample gives 40,000 or so clones in total; 75% to 90% of them show up just once. Roughly 15% of the sample lies in the top ten. Sample: CD4+ or CD8+ T cells sorted from blood, taken in a trial of the OX40 agonist ivuxolimab. These receptors were obtained from an adult with an advanced solid tumor such as melanoma, head and neck, liver or kidney cancer.

The chain employs TRBV6-5 and TRBJ2-1; 11 nucleotides agree with TRBD2. V trimming: 2 bases; J trimming: 9 bases; junction bases outside the gene matches: 6. The CDR3 has 15 residues. Germline lookup yields CDR1 MNHEY and CDR2 SVGAGI. CDR3 protein: CASSYSTSGRVEQFF. The CDR3 DNA sequence: TGTGCCAGCAGTTACAGCACTAGCGGGAGAGTTGAGCAGTTCTTC.

The V call is TRBV18, the J call TRBJ1-2; tentative D call: TRBD1 (5 bases). Trimming took 2 bases from V and 1 from J, leaving 11 bases between them. CDR3 length: 15 amino acids. Germline loops: CDR1 KGHSH, CDR2 LQKENI. The CDR3 coding sequence is TGTGCCAGCTCACCATCCTCAGGGTTTAACTATGGCTACACCTTC. It translates to CASSPSSGFNYGYTF.

The V gene is TRBV30, the J gene TRBJ2-5; TRBD2 matches 8 bases. Germline V gene sequence: CDR1 GTSNPN, CDR2 SVGIG (reference sequence). The CDR3 is made up of 12 amino acids. Germline trimming cut 4 bases from V and 4 bases from J; bases unmatched to any gene: 2. DNA of the CDR3: TGTGCCTGGATCGGGGGGGCAGAGACCCAGTACTTC. It yields the protein CAWIGGAETQYF. The entire variable domain, with the rest obtained from reference TRBV30 and TRBJ2-5, is as follows: SQTIHQWPATLVQPVGSPLSLECTVEGTSNPNLYWYRQAAGRGLQLLFYSVGIGQISSEVPQNLSASRPQDRQFILSSKKLLLSDSGFYLCAWIGGAETQYFGPGTRLLVL.

The chain uses TRBV27 and TRBJ2-7; no definite D call. Germline V CDR1 and CDR2: MNHEY, SMNVEV (reference sequence). CDR3 length: 13 amino acids. V gave up 5 bases and J gave up 0 bases, with 8 bases separating them. For the CDR3, the DNA is TGTGCCAGCAGTCTCAAGAGCTCCTACGAGCAGTACTTC. It yields the protein CASSLKSSYEQYF.

This chain links TRBV4-3 with TRBJ2-5, with 10 nucleotides matching TRBD1. The V and J ends lost 0 bases and 0 bases, in that order; junction bases with no gene match: 4. The CDR3 covers 17 residues. Germline V gene sequence: CDR1 LGHNA, CDR2 YSLEER. DNA of the CDR3: TGCGCCAGCAGCCAAGAGGGGACAGGGGATTACCAAGAGACCCAGTACTTC. Protein product: CASSQEGTGDYQETQYF.

This clone was counted many times. The chain is built from TRBV19 and TRBJ2-1, with 8 nucleotides matching TRBD2. Germline-derived CDR1 and CDR2 are LNHDA and SQIVND (reference sequence). The V and J ends lost 7 bases and 7 bases, in that order; junction bases with no gene match: 9. The CDR3 has 14 residues. The CDR3 loop reads CASNSGTRTNEQFF. The CDR3 nucleotides are TGTGCCAGTAATTCCGGGACTAGGACTAATGAGCAGTTCTTC. Combining the CDR3 with reference TRBV19 and TRBJ2-1 gives the whole variable domain DGGITQSPKYLFRKEGQNVTLSCEQNLNHDAMYWYRQDPGQGLRLIYYSQIVNDFQKGDIAEGYSVSREKKESFPLTVTSAQKNPTAFYLCASNSGTRTNEQFFGPGTRLTVL.

The J gene is TRBJ2-7, the V gene TRBV4-3; 8 nucleotides agree with TRBD2. The ends lost 3 bases at V and 4 bases at J; junction bases unmatched: 8. The CDR3 has 15 amino acids. From germline, CDR1 is LGHNA and CDR2 YSLEER. CDR3: CASSHSRVAGYEQYF. The CDR3 DNA reads as TGCGCCAGCAGCCATTCGAGGGTAGCGGGGTACGAGCAGTACTTC.

This clone appeared a single time. This chain joins TRBV11-3 and TRBJ2-7, with D maybe TRBD1 (5 bases). The CDR3 contains 15 residues. The germline gives CDR1 SGHNT, CDR2 YENEEA. Trimming left V 5 bases short and J 2 bases short, with 16 bases between. The CDR3 coding sequence is TGTGCCAGCAGCCTCTATCCTGGGGCCCCCTACGAGCAGTACTTC. Protein sequence: CASSLYPGAPYEQYF.

The gene calls are TRBV19 and TRBJ1-2; D may be TRBD1 (5 bases). Trimming pared 4 bases from V and 7 bases from J, leaving 16 bases between. There are 14 residues in the CDR3. The germline gives CDR1 LNHDA, CDR2 SQIVND (reference sequence). CDR3 DNA sequence: TGTGCCAGTAGTACCGTCCCAGGGTTAGCTGGCTACACCTTC. Its protein is CASSTVPGLAGYTF.

The chain carries TRBV7-2 and TRBJ2-3; D gene uncertain. Trimming took off 5 bases at V and 2 bases at J, with 14 bases between the two ends. The germline CDR1 and CDR2 sequences are SGHTA and FQGNSA. There are 15 residues in the CDR3. The CDR3 spells CASSPRVLNTDTQYF. CDR3 nucleotides: TGTGCCAGCAGCCCTCGGGTTCTGAACACAGATACGCAGTATTTT. The entire variable domain, with the rest obtained from reference TRBV7-2 and TRBJ2-3, is as follows: GAGVSQSPSNKVTEKGKDVELRCDPISGHTALYWYRQSLGQGLEFLIYFQGNSAPDKSGLPSDRFSAERTGGSVSTLTIQRTQQEDSAVYLCASSPRVLNTDTQYFGPGTRLTVL.

This clone occurred a few times. Distinct nucleotide sequences in the sample also encode this CDR3. The V and J genes are TRBV6-1 and TRBJ1-2, with 9 nucleotides matching TRBD1. Germline assignment: CDR1 MNHNS and CDR2 SASEGT. Trimming removed 6 bases from V and 0 bases from J; junction bases left unmatched: 5. This CDR3 is built from 15 residues. CDR3 residues: CASRVGQGPNYGYTF. The DNA for the CDR3 is TGTGCCAGCAGGGTAGGACAGGGGCCTAACTATGGCTACACCTTC.